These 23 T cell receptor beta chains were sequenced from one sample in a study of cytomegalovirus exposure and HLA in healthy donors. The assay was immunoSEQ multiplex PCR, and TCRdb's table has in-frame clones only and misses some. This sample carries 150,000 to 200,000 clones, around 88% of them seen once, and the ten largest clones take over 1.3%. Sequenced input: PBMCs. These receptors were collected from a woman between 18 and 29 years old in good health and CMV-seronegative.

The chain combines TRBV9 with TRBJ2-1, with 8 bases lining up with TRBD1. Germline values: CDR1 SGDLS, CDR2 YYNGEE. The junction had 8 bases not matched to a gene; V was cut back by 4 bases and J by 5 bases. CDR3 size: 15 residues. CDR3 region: CASSPQGQAHNEQFF. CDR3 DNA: TGTGCCAGCAGCCCCCAGGGACAGGCTCACAATGAGCAGTTCTTC.

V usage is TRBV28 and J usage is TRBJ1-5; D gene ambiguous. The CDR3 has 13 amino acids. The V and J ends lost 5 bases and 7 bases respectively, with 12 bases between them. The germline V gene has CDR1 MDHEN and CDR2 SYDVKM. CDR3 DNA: TGTGCCAGCAGTCCCCCCGGTTGGCAGCCCCAGCATTTT. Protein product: CASSPPGWQPQHF.

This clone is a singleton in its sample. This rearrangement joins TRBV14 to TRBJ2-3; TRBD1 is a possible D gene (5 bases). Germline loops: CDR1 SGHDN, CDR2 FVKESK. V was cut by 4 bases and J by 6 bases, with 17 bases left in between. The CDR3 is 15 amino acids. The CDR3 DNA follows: TGTGCCAGCAGCCCACTCCACCAGGGATTTGATACGCAGTATTTT. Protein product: CASSPLHQGFDTQYF.

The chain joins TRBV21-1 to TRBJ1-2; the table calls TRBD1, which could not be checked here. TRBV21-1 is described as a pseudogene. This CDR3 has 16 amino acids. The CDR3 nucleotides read TGTGCCAGCAGCAAAGAGCCCTCGGGACAGGGGGATGGCTACACCTTC. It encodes CASSKEPSGQGDGYTF.

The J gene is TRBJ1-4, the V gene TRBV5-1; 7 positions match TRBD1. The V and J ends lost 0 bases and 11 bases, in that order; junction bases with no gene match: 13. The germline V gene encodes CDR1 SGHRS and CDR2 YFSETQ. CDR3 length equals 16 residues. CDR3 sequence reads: CASSLAGETGIDKLFF. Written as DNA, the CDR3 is TGCGCCAGCAGCTTGGCCGGCGAGACAGGGATTGATAAACTGTTTTTT.

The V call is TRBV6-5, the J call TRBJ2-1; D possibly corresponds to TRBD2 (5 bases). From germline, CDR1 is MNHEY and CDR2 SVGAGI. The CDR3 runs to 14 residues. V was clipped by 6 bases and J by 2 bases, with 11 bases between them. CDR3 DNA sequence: TGTGCCAGCAGGGACTCCGGGGCCTACAATGAGCAGTTCTTC. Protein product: CASRDSGAYNEQFF.

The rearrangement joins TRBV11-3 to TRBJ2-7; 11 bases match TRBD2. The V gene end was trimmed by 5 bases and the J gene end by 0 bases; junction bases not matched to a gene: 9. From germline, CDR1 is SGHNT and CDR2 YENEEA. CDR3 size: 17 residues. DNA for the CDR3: TGTGCCAGCAGCCGTGCTAAAGGGACTAGCGGCTCCTACGAGCAGTACTTC. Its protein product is CASSRAKGTSGSYEQYF.

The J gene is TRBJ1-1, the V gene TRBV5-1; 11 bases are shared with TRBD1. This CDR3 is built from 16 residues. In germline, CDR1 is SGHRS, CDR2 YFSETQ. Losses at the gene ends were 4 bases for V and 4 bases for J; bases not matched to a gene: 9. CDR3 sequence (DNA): TGCGCCAGCAGCCAACGGACAGGGGGCCGTAGCACTGAAGCTTTCTTT. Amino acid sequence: CASSQRTGGRSTEAFF.

The CDR3: CASSPPAGYSGNTIYF. CDR3 bases: TGTGCCAGCTCACCACCAGCAGGGTACTCTGGAAACACCATATATTTT. V usage is TRBV18 and J usage is TRBJ1-3; D perhaps matches TRBD1 (5 bases). This CDR3 has 16 residues. CDR1 and CDR2 (germline): KGHSH, LQKENI. V lost 0 bases, J lost 0 bases, and 9 bases lay in between.

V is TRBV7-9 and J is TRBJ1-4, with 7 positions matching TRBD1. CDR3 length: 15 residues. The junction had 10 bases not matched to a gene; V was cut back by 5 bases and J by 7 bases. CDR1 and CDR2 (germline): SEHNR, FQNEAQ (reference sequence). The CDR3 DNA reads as TGTGCCAGCAGCCGTAATACAGGGGTGGGTGAAAAACTGTTTTTT. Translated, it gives CASSRNTGVGEKLFF.

CDR3 residues: CASSDVSDIGYTF. DNA of the CDR3: TGTGCCAGCAGTGACGTATCGGACATTGGCTACACCTTC. J is TRBJ1-2 and V is TRBV2; perhaps TRBD1 as D (5 bases). V lost 3 bases and J lost 7, with 12 bases in between. The germline V gene encodes CDR1 SNHLY and CDR2 FYNNEI. The CDR3 has 13 residues.

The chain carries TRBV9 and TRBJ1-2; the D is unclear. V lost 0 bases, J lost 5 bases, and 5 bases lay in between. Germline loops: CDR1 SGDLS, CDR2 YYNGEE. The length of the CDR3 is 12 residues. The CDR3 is CASSVAGYGYTF. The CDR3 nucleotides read TGTGCCAGCAGCGTAGCCGGTTATGGCTACACCTTC.

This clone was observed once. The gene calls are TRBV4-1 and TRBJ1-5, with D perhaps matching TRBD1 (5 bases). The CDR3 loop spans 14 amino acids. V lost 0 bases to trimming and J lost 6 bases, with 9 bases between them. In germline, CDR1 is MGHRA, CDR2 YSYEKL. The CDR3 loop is CASSQEGDIQPQHF. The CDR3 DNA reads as TGCGCCAGCAGCCAAGAAGGGGATATTCAGCCCCAGCATTTT.

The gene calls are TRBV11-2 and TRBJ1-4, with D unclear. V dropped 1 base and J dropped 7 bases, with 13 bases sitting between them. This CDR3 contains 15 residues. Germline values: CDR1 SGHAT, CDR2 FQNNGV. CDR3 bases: TGTGCCAGCAGCTTAGGGCTCATCGGGGTTGAAAAACTGTTTTTT. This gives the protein CASSLGLIGVEKLFF.

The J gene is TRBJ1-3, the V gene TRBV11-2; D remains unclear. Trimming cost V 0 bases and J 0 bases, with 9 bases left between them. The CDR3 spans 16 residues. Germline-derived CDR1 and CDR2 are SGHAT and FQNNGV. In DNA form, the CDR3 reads TGTGCCAGCAGCTTAGATGGTTGGAGCTCTGGAAACACCATATATTTT. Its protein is CASSLDGWSSGNTIYF.

The CDR3 nucleotides read TGTGCCAGCAGGAGGAAAAACGTTCACACCGGGGAGCTGTTTTTT. This sequence encodes CASRRKNVHTGELFF. The V call is TRBV6-5, the J call TRBJ2-2; D not resolved. V was trimmed by 6 bases and J by 3 bases, leaving 14 bases between them. Germline V gene data show CDR1 as MNHEY and CDR2 as SVGAGI. The CDR3 is 15 residues long.

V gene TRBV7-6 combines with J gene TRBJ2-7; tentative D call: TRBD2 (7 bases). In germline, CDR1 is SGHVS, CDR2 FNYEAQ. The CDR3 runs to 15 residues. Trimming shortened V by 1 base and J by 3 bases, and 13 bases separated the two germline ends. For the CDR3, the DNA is TGTGCCAGCAGCTTAGTGGAAGGGGGGGACTACGAGCAGTACTTC. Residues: CASSLVEGGDYEQYF.

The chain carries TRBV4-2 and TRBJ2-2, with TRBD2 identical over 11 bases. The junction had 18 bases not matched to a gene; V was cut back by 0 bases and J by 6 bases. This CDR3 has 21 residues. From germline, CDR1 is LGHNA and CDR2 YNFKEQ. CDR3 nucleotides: TGTGCCAGCAGCCAAGAGAGGACTAGCGGGTCATGGCGGGTGGTAGCCGGGGAGCTGTTTTTT. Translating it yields CASSQERTSGSWRVVAGELFF.

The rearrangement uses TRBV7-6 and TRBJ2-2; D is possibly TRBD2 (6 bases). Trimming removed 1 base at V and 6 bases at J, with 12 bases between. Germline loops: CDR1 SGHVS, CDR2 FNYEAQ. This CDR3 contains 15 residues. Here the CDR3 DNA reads TGTGCCAGCAGCTTAGAGGCGGGACTGGCCGGGGAGCTGTTTTTT. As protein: CASSLEAGLAGELFF.

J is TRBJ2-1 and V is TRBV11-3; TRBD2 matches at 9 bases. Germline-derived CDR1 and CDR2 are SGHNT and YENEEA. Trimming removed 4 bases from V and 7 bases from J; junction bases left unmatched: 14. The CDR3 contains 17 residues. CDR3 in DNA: TGTGCCAGCAGCTCTCGTAACGCGGGGGGGCTGAATAATGAGCAGTTCTTC. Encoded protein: CASSSRNAGGLNNEQFF.

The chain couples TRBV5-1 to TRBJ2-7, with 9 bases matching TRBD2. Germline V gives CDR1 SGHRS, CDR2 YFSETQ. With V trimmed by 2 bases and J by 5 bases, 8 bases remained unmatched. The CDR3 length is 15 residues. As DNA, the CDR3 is TGCGCCAGCAGCTTAGGGCGGGAGGGCCTCAACGAGCAGTACTTC. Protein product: CASSLGREGLNEQYF.

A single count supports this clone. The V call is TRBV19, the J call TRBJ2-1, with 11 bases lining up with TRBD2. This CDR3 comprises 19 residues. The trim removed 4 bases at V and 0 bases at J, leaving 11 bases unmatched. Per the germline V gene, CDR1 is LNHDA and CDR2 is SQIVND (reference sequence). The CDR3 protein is CASSKGLAATQLSYNEQFF. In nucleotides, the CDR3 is TGTGCCAGTAGTAAGGGACTAGCGGCTACCCAACTCTCCTACAATGAGCAGTTCTTC.

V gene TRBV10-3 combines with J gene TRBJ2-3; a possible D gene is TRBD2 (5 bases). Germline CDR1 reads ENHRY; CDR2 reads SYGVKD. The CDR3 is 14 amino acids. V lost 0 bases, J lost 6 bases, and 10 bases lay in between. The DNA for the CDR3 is TGTGCCATCAGTGAGTCTCGGGGAAGCGATACGCAGTATTTT. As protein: CAISESRGSDTQYF.